Sequencing of this T cell receptor beta chain was carried out in a study of CD8 T cells in ankylosing spondylitis. CDR1 and CDR2 (germline): ENHRY, SYGVKD. V lost 4 bases to trimming and J lost 7 bases, with 10 bases between them. The CDR3 length is 12 residues. One entry per CDR3 protein, called by TCRdb with MiXCR from the 5' RACE reads. The repertoire consists of about 100,000 distinct CDR3 sequences, with around 10% occurring once and the leading ten covering just over 5%. This clonotype was observed at least ten times. The antigen remains undetermined. General study findings and limits: According to the report, clones linked to the disease were significantly enriched in matched synovial fluid samples taken from ankylosing spondylitis patients.

Sequenced input: blood, either unsorted or a sorted T cell fraction (not recorded which). V and J are TRBV10-3 and TRBJ1-2, with D possibly matching TRBD1 (6 bases). The clonotype was recovered from a male donor with ankylosing spondylitis or in good health (not recorded which). CDR3 residues: CAISAGAFGYTF. In DNA form, the CDR3 reads TGTGCCATCAGTGCAGGGGCGTTTGGCTACACCTTC.